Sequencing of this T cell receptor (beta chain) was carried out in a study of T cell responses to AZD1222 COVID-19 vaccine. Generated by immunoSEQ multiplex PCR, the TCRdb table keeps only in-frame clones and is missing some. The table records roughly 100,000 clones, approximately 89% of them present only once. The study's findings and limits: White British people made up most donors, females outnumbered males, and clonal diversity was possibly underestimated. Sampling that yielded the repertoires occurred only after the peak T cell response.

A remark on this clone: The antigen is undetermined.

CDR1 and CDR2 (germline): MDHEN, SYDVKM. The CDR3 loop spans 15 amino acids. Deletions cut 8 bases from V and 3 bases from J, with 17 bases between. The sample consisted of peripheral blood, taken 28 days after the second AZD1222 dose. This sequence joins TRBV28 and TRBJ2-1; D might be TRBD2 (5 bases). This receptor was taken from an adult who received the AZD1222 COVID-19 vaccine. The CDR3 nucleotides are TGTGCCAGCCGCCCCGGGGTAACCCTCTACAATGAGCAGTTCTTC. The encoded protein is CASRPGVTLYNEQFF. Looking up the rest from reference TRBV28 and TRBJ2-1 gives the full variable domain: DVKVTQSSRYLVKRTGEKVFLECVQDMDHENMFWYRQDPGLGLRLIYFSYDVKMKEKGDIPEGYSVSREKKERFSLILESASTNQTSMYLCASRPGVTLYNEQFFGPGTRLTVL.